The next 32 T cell receptor beta chains were all read from a single sample in a study of cytomegalovirus exposure and HLA in healthy donors. It was with 60 Vbeta and 13 Jbeta primers that the PCR ran. TCRdb keeps only in-frame clones here, not all; method: immunoSEQ multiplex PCR. The repertoire consists of under 200,000 clones, with approximately 80% occurring once and the leading ten covering approximately 1.3%. The sequencing sample was made of PBMCs. These receptors were obtained from a man under 40 in good health and CMV-seronegative.

The CDR3 loop is CASSVTGVKGDEQYF. CDR3 coding DNA: TGTGCCAGCAGCGTCACAGGGGTCAAGGGAGACGAGCAGTACTTC. The rearrangement links TRBV9 to TRBJ2-7; 7 nucleotides agree with TRBD1. The V gene end was trimmed by 2 bases and the J gene end by 5 bases; junction bases not matched to a gene: 10. The CDR3 consists of 15 residues. Per germline, CDR1 SGDLS and CDR2 YYNGEE. Variable domain in full (rest from reference TRBV9 and TRBJ2-7): DSGVTQTPKHLITATGQRVTLRCSPRSGDLSVYWYQQSLDQGLQFLIQYYNGEERAKGNILERFSAQQFPDLHSELNLSSLELGDSALYFCASSVTGVKGDEQYFGPGTRLTVT.

The chain has TRBV28 and TRBJ2-7; TRBD2 aligns across 14 bases. V was clipped by 2 bases and J by 2 bases; unmatched bases: 2. The CDR3 extends over 16 amino acids. Germline V gives CDR1 MDHEN, CDR2 SYDVKM. Written as DNA, the CDR3 is TGTGCCAGCAGTTTAGGGGGACTAGCGGGAGCCTACGAGCAGTACTTC. This sequence encodes CASSLGGLAGAYEQYF. The whole variable domain, filled in from reference TRBV28 and TRBJ2-7, reads DVKVTQSSRYLVKRTGEKVFLECVQDMDHENMFWYRQDPGLGLRLIYFSYDVKMKEKGDIPEGYSVSREKKERFSLILESASTNQTSMYLCASSLGGLAGAYEQYFGPGTRLTVT.

The chain recombines TRBV5-1 with TRBJ2-1, with D unclear. Trimming stripped 4 bases from V and 2 bases from J, with 7 bases between. Germline loops: CDR1 SGHRS, CDR2 YFSETQ. CDR3 length equals 13 residues. The CDR3 here is CASSPDTYNEQFF. CDR3 bases: TGCGCCAGCAGCCCCGACACCTACAATGAGCAGTTCTTC. The full variable domain, completed using reference TRBV5-1 and TRBJ2-1, is KAGVTQTPRYLIKTRGQQVTLSCSPISGHRSVSWYQQTPGQGLQFLFEYFSETQRNKGNFPGRFSGRQFSNSRSEMNVSTLELGDSALYLCASSPDTYNEQFFGPGTRLTVL.

CDR3 DNA: TGTGCCAGCAGTTTTAGCTACGAGCAGTACTTC. Protein product: CASSFSYEQYF. The chain combines TRBV6-5 with TRBJ2-7; D is unresolved. The CDR3 spans 11 residues. Germline V gives CDR1 MNHEY, CDR2 SVGAGI. Trimming pared 4 bases from V and 3 bases from J, leaving 4 bases between.

This rearrangement joins TRBV4-1 to TRBJ2-7; D is unclear. This CDR3 is 15 amino acids long. CDR1 and CDR2 (germline): MGHRA, YSYEKL. Between the trimmed V and J ends, which lost 3 bases and 3 bases, there was a span of 15 bases. This CDR3 is CASSQTELRVYEQYF. CDR3 nucleotide sequence: TGCGCCAGCAGCCAGACTGAACTGAGAGTCTACGAGCAGTACTTC.

This rearrangement joins TRBV11-2 to TRBJ2-2, with 7 bases lining up with TRBD2. V was pared by 0 bases and J by 6 bases, with 7 bases of the junction left unmatched. Germline V lookup: CDR1 SGHAT, CDR2 FQNNGV. The CDR3 extends over 16 amino acids. CDR3 sequence reads: CASSLDRGRVAGELFF. CDR3 DNA sequence: TGTGCCAGCAGCTTAGATCGGGGGAGGGTGGCCGGGGAGCTGTTTTTT.

This clone was detected a few times. V is TRBV14 and J is TRBJ1-1; 8 bases are a match to TRBD1. J was trimmed by 6 bases and V by 3 bases; bases with no gene match: 15. There are 17 residues in the CDR3. The germline V gene has CDR1 SGHDN and CDR2 FVKESK. The CDR3 protein is CASSHPDRGRGLAEAFF. The CDR3 coding sequence is TGTGCCAGCAGCCACCCTGACAGGGGTAGGGGCCTAGCTGAAGCTTTCTTT.

The V and J genes are TRBV10-3 and TRBJ2-2; a possible D gene is TRBD2 (6 bases). The CDR3 runs to 14 residues. Germline values: CDR1 ENHRY, CDR2 SYGVKD. The ends were cut back, 6 bases at V and 3 bases at J, with 11 bases in the middle. The CDR3 coding sequence is TGTGCCATCAGGAGCGGGCCAGACACCGGGGAGCTGTTTTTT. Its protein product is CAIRSGPDTGELFF.

The J gene is TRBJ1-2, the V gene TRBV7-8, with no clear D. The CDR3 has 14 amino acids. Germline loops: CDR1 SGHVS, CDR2 FQNEAQ. The V and J ends lost 5 bases and 2 bases respectively, with 12 bases between them. For the CDR3, the DNA is TGTGCCAGCAGCCCCGGTGGGCTCAACTATGGCTACACCTTC. It translates to CASSPGGLNYGYTF.

This chain links TRBV6-5 with TRBJ1-1; the D is unclear. V was trimmed by 6 bases and J by 1 base, leaving 6 bases between them. The length of the CDR3 is 12 residues. Germline V gives CDR1 MNHEY, CDR2 SVGAGI. This chain's CDR3 is CASRTRNTEAFF. DNA for the CDR3: TGTGCCAGCAGGACAAGGAACACTGAAGCTTTCTTT.

The genes are TRBV7-3 and TRBJ2-5, with D possibly matching TRBD2 (6 bases). The germline CDR1 and CDR2 sequences are SGHTA and FQGTGA. This CDR3 is 15 amino acids long. Trimming stripped 1 base from V and 5 bases from J, with 14 bases between. CDR3 amino acids: CASSLSPSGVETQYF. CDR3 nucleotide sequence: TGTGCCAGCAGCTTAAGCCCTTCGGGGGTTGAGACCCAGTACTTC. Supplemented by reference TRBV7-3 and TRBJ2-5, the full variable domain reads GAGVSQTPSNKVTEKGKYVELRCDPISGHTALYWYRQSLGQGPEFLIYFQGTGAADDSGLPNDRFFAVRPEGSVSTLKIQRTERGDSAVYLCASSLSPSGVETQYFGPGTRLLVL.

The chain is built from TRBV10-3 and TRBJ2-7; 9 positions agree with TRBD1. J gave up 1 base and V 9 bases, and 1 base lay outside the gene matches. CDR3 length equals 12 residues. CDR1 ENHRY and CDR2 SYGVKD come from the germline V gene. CDR3 sequence: CAMGQGSYEQYF. The DNA of the CDR3 is TGTGCCATGGGACAGGGTTCCTACGAGCAGTACTTC.

The rearrangement uses TRBV7-9 and TRBJ2-1; TRBD2 aligns across 15 bases. Per the germline V gene, CDR1 is SEHNR and CDR2 is FQNEAQ (reference sequence). This CDR3 is built from 14 residues. J was trimmed by 7 bases and V by 11 bases; bases with no gene match: 6. The CDR3 here is CAGRTSGGGNEQFF. CDR3 sequence (DNA): TGTGCCGGTCGGACTAGCGGGGGGGGGAATGAGCAGTTCTTC.

The genes are TRBV5-1 and TRBJ1-4; no clear D. Germline V gene lookup returns CDR1 SGHRS and CDR2 YFSETQ. The CDR3 is made up of 15 amino acids. V was trimmed by 0 bases and J by 1 base, leaving 7 bases between them. The CDR3 spells CASSLAGLTNEKLFF. The CDR3 DNA follows: TGCGCCAGCAGCTTGGCGGGTCTAACTAATGAAAAACTGTTTTTT.

The gene calls are TRBV18 and TRBJ1-5, with a possible D match to TRBD1 (6 bases). Germline V gene sequence: CDR1 KGHSH, CDR2 LQKENI. V lost 4 bases to trimming and J lost 6 bases, with 16 bases between them. The CDR3 is 15 residues long. This CDR3 reads CASSRLQGGSQPQHF. The DNA for the CDR3 is TGTGCCAGCTCACGGTTACAGGGTGGGTCTCAGCCCCAGCATTTT.

The gene calls are TRBV2 and TRBJ2-1, with 13 bases lining up with TRBD2. Germline V gene lookup returns CDR1 SNHLY and CDR2 FYNNEI. V shed 9 bases and J 9 bases; nucleotides not matched to a gene: 11. CDR3 length: 15 amino acids. CDR3 in amino acids: CARRTSGRAVSEQFF. The CDR3 DNA follows: TGTGCCAGGCGCACTAGCGGGAGGGCCGTAAGTGAGCAGTTCTTC.

The chain joins TRBV7-6 to TRBJ1-4; D not certain. Germline V CDR1 and CDR2: SGHVS, FNYEAQ. CDR3 length: 16 residues. The V end was cut by 2 bases, the J end by 5 bases, with 15 bases between. CDR3 loop: CASSLFPGRLNEKLFF. The DNA for the CDR3 is TGTGCCAGCAGCTTATTTCCCGGGAGGTTAAATGAAAAACTGTTTTTT.

The V call is TRBV10-2, the J call TRBJ2-5, with 9 bases lining up with TRBD2. The V gene end was trimmed by 4 bases and the J gene end by 5 bases; junction bases not matched to a gene: 5. Germline V gives CDR1 WSHSY, CDR2 SAAADI. This CDR3 contains 14 residues. CDR3 amino acids: CASSVAGVEETQYF. In DNA form, the CDR3 reads TGCGCCAGCAGTGTAGCGGGAGTGGAGGAGACCCAGTACTTC.

The genes are TRBV27 and TRBJ2-3; possible D gene TRBD2, 5 bases. This CDR3 is 16 amino acids long. Germline V gene data show CDR1 as MNHEY and CDR2 as SMNVEV (reference sequence). V lost 6 bases and J lost 5, with 21 bases in between. The CDR3 DNA reads TGTGCCAGCAGCTTGTACGGTACGGGGTTGAAAGATACGCAGTATTTT. Encoded protein: CASSLYGTGLKDTQYF.

As to this clone: An end of the junction differs from the germline gene, which may be a read error. The chain uses TRBV7-9 and TRBJ2-1; 9 bases match TRBD2. The CDR3 covers 14 residues. CDR1 and CDR2 (germline): SEHNR, FQNEAQ (reference sequence). The CDR3 DNA is TGTTCCAGCAGCCTTAGCGGGGGATACAATGAGCAGTTCTTC. Translation gives CSSSLSGGYNEQFF.

A remark on this clone: Compared with germline, one end of the junction differs, possibly owing to a read error. This chain uses TRBV7-9 with TRBJ1-2, with 8 bases matching TRBD1. Germline CDR1 reads SEHNR; CDR2 reads FQNEAQ (reference sequence). There are 14 residues in the CDR3. CDR3 residues: CSSSFQDRVYGYTF. The CDR3 nucleotides read TGTTCCAGCAGCTTCCAGGACAGGGTTTATGGCTACACCTTC. The whole variable domain, filled in from reference TRBV7-9 and TRBJ1-2, reads DTGVSQNPRHKITKRGQNVTFRCDPISEHNRLYWYRQTLGQGPEFLTYFQNEAQLEKSRLLSDRFSAERPKGSFSTLEIQRTEQGDSAMYLCSSSFQDRVYGYTFGSGTRLTVV.

The CDR3 bases are TGTGCCAGCAGCTTTCCTATCCGCTCTGGAAACACCATATATTTT. It translates to CASSFPIRSGNTIYF. The chain joins TRBV11-2 to TRBJ1-3; no reliable D call. Germline CDR1 SGHAT, CDR2 FQNNGV. V was clipped by 3 bases and J by 0 bases, with 9 bases between them. This CDR3 region has 15 residues.

This chain joins TRBV18 and TRBJ2-2; no reliable D call. Trimming stripped 1 base from V and 2 bases from J, with 11 bases between. Germline CDR1 KGHSH, CDR2 LQKENI. The CDR3 runs to 16 residues. CDR3 bases: TGTGCCAGCTCACCACGAGGCGACGGAAACACCGGGGAGCTGTTTTTT. Its translation: CASSPRGDGNTGELFF.

J is TRBJ2-7 and V is TRBV5-1, with TRBD1 matching over 7 bases. Trimming removed 3 bases from V and 3 bases from J; junction bases left unmatched: 3. This CDR3 is 13 amino acids long. Germline CDR1 is SGHRS and CDR2 is YFSETQ. The CDR3 sequence is CASSWDRNYEQYF. CDR3 coding DNA: TGCGCCAGCAGCTGGGACAGAAACTACGAGCAGTACTTC.

The CDR3, as DNA: TGCAGCGTTGGACATCACAGGGGGCAGGATACGCAGTATTTT. Encoded protein: CSVGHHRGQDTQYF. V usage is TRBV29-1 and J usage is TRBJ2-3; 9 bases map to TRBD1. Trimming cost V 4 bases and J 6 bases; bases outside gene matches: 8. Germline values: CDR1 SQVTM, CDR2 ANQGSEA. This CDR3 has 14 amino acids.

The CDR3 here is CASSGPSNISSYEQYF. The CDR3 bases are TGTGCCAGCAGTGGCCCATCTAATATTAGCTCCTACGAGCAGTACTTC. This chain joins TRBV6-4 and TRBJ2-7, with D uncertain. The CDR3 is 16 amino acids. V lost 4 bases to trimming and J lost 0 bases, with 16 bases between them. Germline V gene data show CDR1 as MRHNA and CDR2 as SNTAGT.

The chain is built from TRBV29-1 and TRBJ1-5, with 9 positions matching TRBD1. The CDR3 length is 14 residues. V trimming: 8 bases; J trimming: 3 bases; junction bases outside the gene matches: 8. The V gene's germline CDR1 is SQVTM and CDR2 ANQGSEA. The CDR3 loop reads CSPSGTGSNQPQHF. DNA of the CDR3: TGCAGCCCCAGCGGGACAGGGTCCAATCAGCCCCAGCATTTT.

The chain recombines TRBV30 with TRBJ1-1; the D gene is possibly TRBD1 (5 bases). CDR1 is GTSNPN, CDR2 SVGIG, per germline (reference sequence). The CDR3 covers 14 residues. Trimming removed 0 bases from V and 5 bases from J, with 13 bases in between. CDR3: CAWSVVGAGTEAFF. CDR3 DNA sequence: TGTGCCTGGAGTGTAGTTGGGGCTGGGACTGAAGCTTTCTTT.

The gene calls are TRBV4-3 and TRBJ2-5; D may be TRBD2 (5 bases). The CDR3 is 13 amino acids. V dropped 0 bases and J dropped 7 bases, with 9 bases sitting between them. Germline assignment: CDR1 LGHNA and CDR2 YSLEER. CDR3 sequence reads: CASSQDARGTQYF. CDR3 coding DNA: TGCGCCAGCAGCCAAGATGCCCGGGGGACCCAGTACTTC.

J is TRBJ2-7 and V is TRBV19; the D is unclear. CDR1 is LNHDA and CDR2 is SQIVND in the germline V gene (reference sequence). The CDR3 sequence is 11 residues long. Between the trimmed V and J ends, which lost 8 bases and 6 bases, there was a span of 11 bases. The CDR3 region is CASRSGSEQYF. CDR3 coding DNA: TGTGCCAGTCGATCAGGATCCGAGCAGTACTTC.

The CDR3 region is CASSSQDSGNTIYF. The CDR3 DNA sequence: TGTGCCAGCAGCTCACAGGACTCTGGAAACACCATATATTTT. The chain carries TRBV6-6 and TRBJ1-3, with D possibly TRBD1 on 5 matching bases. Deletions cut 6 bases from V and 0 bases from J, with 9 bases between. CDR1 is MNHNY and CDR2 is SVGAGI in the germline V gene (reference sequence). The CDR3 consists of 14 residues.

This chain joins TRBV19 and TRBJ1-2; D is perhaps TRBD1 (6 bases). There are 14 residues in the CDR3. In germline, CDR1 is LNHDA, CDR2 SQIVND (reference sequence). V lost 3 bases to trimming and J lost 4 bases, with 12 bases between them. The CDR3 DNA follows: TGTGCCAGTAGTATCAGGCCAGGGGTCTATGGCTACACCTTC. This sequence encodes CASSIRPGVYGYTF.